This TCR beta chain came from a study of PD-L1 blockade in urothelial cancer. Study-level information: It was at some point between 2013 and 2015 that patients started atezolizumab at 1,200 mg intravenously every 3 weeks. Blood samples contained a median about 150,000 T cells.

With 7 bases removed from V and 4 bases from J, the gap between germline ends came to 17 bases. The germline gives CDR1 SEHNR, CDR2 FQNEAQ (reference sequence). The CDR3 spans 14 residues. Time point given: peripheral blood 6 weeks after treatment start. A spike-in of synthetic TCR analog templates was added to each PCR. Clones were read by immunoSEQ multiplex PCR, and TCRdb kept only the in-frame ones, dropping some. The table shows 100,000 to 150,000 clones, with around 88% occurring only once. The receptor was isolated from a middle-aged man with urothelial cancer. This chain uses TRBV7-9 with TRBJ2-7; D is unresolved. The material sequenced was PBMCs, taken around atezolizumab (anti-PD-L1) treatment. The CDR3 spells CASTPGRSTYEQYF. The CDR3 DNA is TGTGCCAGCACCCCAGGAAGGTCTACTTACGAGCAGTACTTC. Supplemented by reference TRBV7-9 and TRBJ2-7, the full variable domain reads DTGVSQNPRHKITKRGQNVTFRCDPISEHNRLYWYRQTLGQGPEFLTYFQNEAQLEKSRLLSDRFSAERPKGSFSTLEIQRTEQGDSAMYLCASTPGRSTYEQYFGPGTRLTVT.